The 21 T cell receptor beta chains below all came from one sample that was sequenced in a study of human thymus T cells. The assay was immunoSEQ multiplex PCR, and TCRdb's table has in-frame clones only and misses some. Of some 120,000 clones listed, around 96% are singletons. Thymic tissue was derived from resections collected during corrective heart surgery. The sequenced sample was thymus tissue. The receptors were sampled from a boy less than two years old with a congenital heart defect but otherwise immunologically healthy.

The chain employs TRBV7-8 and TRBJ1-1; the D gene is possibly TRBD1 (5 bases). There are 14 residues in the CDR3. V gave up 8 bases and J gave up 9 bases, with 22 bases separating them. Germline assignment: CDR1 SGHVS and CDR2 FQNEAQ. The CDR3 sequence: CASDPGGVLGQAFF. The CDR3 nucleotides read TGTGCCAGCGACCCGGGGGGGGTCTTGGGACAAGCTTTCTTT.

In DNA form, the CDR3 reads TGCGCCAGCACCCCTAGCGGGGAACAAGAGACCCAGTACTTC. Its protein product is CASTPSGEQETQYF. This chain joins TRBV5-1 and TRBJ2-5; 9 nucleotides line up with TRBD2. The CDR3 contains 14 residues. The germline CDR1 and CDR2 sequences are SGHRS and YFSETQ. The V and J ends lost 6 bases and 2 bases, in that order; junction bases with no gene match: 5.

This chain uses TRBV7-2 with TRBJ2-3; no clear D gene. From germline, CDR1 is SGHTA and CDR2 FQGNSA. The CDR3 is 16 residues long. Trimming shortened V by 1 base and J by 1 base, and 12 bases separated the two germline ends. CDR3 nucleotide sequence: TGTGCCAGCAGCTTAGGAAGTCCATTCCGCACAGATACGCAGTATTTT. Protein product: CASSLGSPFRTDTQYF.

V is TRBV9 and J is TRBJ2-7; D perhaps matches TRBD2 (5 bases). The CDR3 has 14 residues. The V gene's germline CDR1 is SGDLS and CDR2 YYNGEE. Deletions cut 0 bases from V and 2 bases from J, with 9 bases between. CDR3 bases: TGTGCCAGCAGCGTAGGGCTAGCTCCCTACGAGCAGTACTTC. Its protein is CASSVGLAPYEQYF.

The V call is TRBV2, the J call TRBJ1-6, with D possibly TRBD1 on 5 matching bases. The germline V gene has CDR1 SNHLY and CDR2 FYNNEI. Trimming shortened V by 3 bases and J by 9 bases, and 15 bases separated the two germline ends. This CDR3 contains 15 residues. The CDR3 is CASSDGGTGGSPLHF. In DNA, the CDR3 is TGTGCCAGCAGTGACGGCGGGACTGGGGGTTCACCCCTCCACTTT.

This clone was counted a single time. This chain uses TRBV5-1 with TRBJ2-5; possibly TRBD1 or TRBD2 for D (5 bases each). Germline V lookup: CDR1 SGHRS, CDR2 YFSETQ. V gave up 2 bases and J gave up 2 bases, with 13 bases separating them. The length of the CDR3 is 15 residues. CDR3 protein: CASSLTRGGQETQYF. CDR3 bases: TGCGCCAGCAGCTTAACCCGGGGCGGACAAGAGACCCAGTACTTC.

J is TRBJ2-1 and V is TRBV7-2, with 11 bases that match TRBD2. Unmatched junction bases numbered 6, after V lost 4 bases and J lost 4 bases. CDR3 size: 16 residues. Germline V gene data show CDR1 as SGHTA and CDR2 as FQGNSA. The CDR3 DNA reads TGTGCCAGCAGCTCTTTAGCGGGGGGGGCTTACAATGAGCAGTTCTTC. The encoded protein is CASSSLAGGAYNEQFF.

The chain links TRBV4-1 to TRBJ1-2; maybe TRBD1 (5 bases). V lost 3 bases to trimming and J lost 2 bases, with 25 bases between them. CDR1 is MGHRA, CDR2 YSYEKL, per germline. The CDR3 loop spans 19 amino acids. The CDR3 sequence: CASSQSISRGRRPNYGYTF. CDR3 nucleotide sequence: TGCGCCAGCAGCCAGTCAATCAGCCGGGGCAGGAGACCGAACTATGGCTACACCTTC.

The chain couples TRBV20-1 to TRBJ2-5; D call uncertain. The CDR3 is 10 amino acids. Germline-derived CDR1 and CDR2 are DFQATT and SNEGSKA (reference sequence). V was shortened by 5 bases and J by 4 bases, with 5 bases between the two germline ends. Here the CDR3 DNA reads TGCAGTGCTGTGAGAGAGACCCAGTACTTC. Encoded protein: CSAVRETQYF.

Note on this clone: Other DNA sequences from this sample encode an identical CDR3 as well. The rearrangement joins TRBV7-2 to TRBJ2-7; 8 bases line up with TRBD1. The CDR3 spans 14 residues. Germline V gene lookup returns CDR1 SGHTA and CDR2 FQGNSA. V lost 1 base to trimming and J lost 4 bases; unmatched junction nucleotides: 3. Here the CDR3 reads CASSLGTGIYEQYF. CDR3 DNA: TGTGCCAGCAGCTTAGGGACAGGGATTTACGAGCAGTACTTC.

The rearrangement uses TRBV2 and TRBJ2-1; 8 bases line up with TRBD2. The germline V gene has CDR1 SNHLY and CDR2 FYNNEI. The CDR3 is 15 residues long. The V gene end was trimmed by 5 bases and the J gene end by 7 bases; junction bases not matched to a gene: 10. The CDR3 protein is CASSFVGLVRNEQFF. The CDR3 bases are TGTGCCAGCAGTTTCGTGGGACTAGTGCGGAATGAGCAGTTCTTC. The whole variable domain, filled in from reference TRBV2 and TRBJ2-1, reads EPEVTQTPSHQVTQMGQEVILRCVPISNHLYFYWYRQILGQKVEFLVSFYNNEISEKSEIFDDQFSVERPDGSNFTLKIRSTKLEDSAMYFCASSFVGLVRNEQFFGPGTRLTVL.

V usage is TRBV10-2 and J usage is TRBJ2-5; TRBD1 might be the D (6 bases). This CDR3 has 14 amino acids. Trimming shortened V by 2 bases and J by 0 bases, and 7 bases separated the two germline ends. Looked up from germline, CDR1 is WSHSY and CDR2 is SAAADI. The CDR3 sequence: CASSENRDQETQYF. In nucleotides, the CDR3 is TGCGCCAGCAGTGAGAACAGGGACCAAGAGACCCAGTACTTC.

V and J are TRBV5-5 and TRBJ1-2; D call uncertain. Per the germline V gene, CDR1 is SGHKS and CDR2 is YYEKEE (reference sequence). The CDR3 runs to 13 residues. The V and J ends lost 4 bases and 4 bases respectively, with 11 bases between them. The CDR3 here is CASSPIGPYGYTF. CDR3 in DNA: TGTGCCAGCAGCCCCATTGGGCCCTATGGCTACACCTTC.

This chain uses TRBV5-4 with TRBJ2-1; D tentatively fits TRBD1 or TRBD2 (6 bases each). Germline V gene sequence: CDR1 SGHNT, CDR2 YYREEE (reference sequence). The CDR3 covers 15 residues. Trimming stripped 6 bases from V and 8 bases from J, with 21 bases between. CDR3 DNA sequence: TGTGCCAGCACCAACGGGGGCAGTATGATAGATGAGCAGTTCTTC. Protein sequence: CASTNGGSMIDEQFF.

The V gene is TRBV5-1, the J gene TRBJ1-2, with D possibly being TRBD1 (6 bases). Trimming took 3 bases from V and 7 from J, leaving 22 bases between them. The CDR3 runs 16 residues. Germline V gene lookup returns CDR1 SGHRS and CDR2 YFSETQ. CDR3 in amino acids: CASSSRRDTKDGGYTF. CDR3 nucleotides: TGCGCCAGCAGCTCGCGCCGGGACACTAAGGATGGTGGCTACACCTTC.

This clone was seen only once. The genes are TRBV6-1 and TRBJ2-5, with D possibly TRBD1 on 6 matching bases. With 3 bases removed from V and 4 bases from J, the gap between germline ends came to 15 bases. Germline V gives CDR1 MNHNS, CDR2 SASEGT. CDR3 length equals 15 residues. CDR3 sequence reads: CASSDSLTGLETQYF. The CDR3 nucleotides are TGTGCCAGCAGTGATAGTCTAACAGGGCTAGAGACCCAGTACTTC.

This clone was found once. The chain joins TRBV25-1 to TRBJ2-1, with TRBD1 as a possible D gene (6 bases). Trimming cost V 6 bases and J 4 bases, with 16 bases left between them. The CDR3 runs 15 residues. From germline, CDR1 is MGHDK and CDR2 SYGVNS. CDR3 residues: CASSVPGEIYNEQFF. CDR3 sequence (DNA): TGTGCCAGCAGCGTTCCAGGGGAAATATACAATGAGCAGTTCTTC. The full variable domain, in which reference TRBV25-1 and TRBJ2-1 provide the parts outside the CDR3, is EADIYQTPRYLVIGTGKKITLECSQTMGHDKMYWYQQDPGMELHLIHYSYGVNSTEKGDLSSESTVSRIRTEHFPLTLESARPSHTSQYLCASSVPGEIYNEQFFGPGTRLTVL.

CDR3 sequence (DNA): TGTGCCAGCAGCTTAGGACGCGACGCGGGGAGACCGTTCTTC. It translates to CASSLGRDAGRPFF. V is TRBV7-9 and J is TRBJ2-1, with D possibly matching TRBD2 (6 bases). The V gene's germline CDR1 is SEHNR and CDR2 FQNEAQ (reference sequence). Trimming shortened V by 1 base and J by 15 bases, and 19 bases separated the two germline ends. This CDR3 contains 14 residues.

V is TRBV10-2 and J is TRBJ1-5; tentatively, D is TRBD1 (5 bases). The germline V gene encodes CDR1 WSHSY and CDR2 SAAADI. Trimming shortened V by 3 bases and J by 6 bases, and 6 bases separated the two germline ends. The CDR3 length is 12 residues. For the CDR3, the DNA is TGCGCCAGCAGTGACAGGGTTCAGCCCCAGCATTTT. Translated, it gives CASSDRVQPQHF.

V is TRBV7-2 and J is TRBJ2-5; possible D gene TRBD1, 6 bases. This CDR3 is 14 amino acids long. The V end was cut by 4 bases, the J end by 4 bases, with 13 bases between. CDR1 is SGHTA, CDR2 FQGNSA, per germline. The CDR3 spells CASSSRTVRETQYF. The CDR3, as DNA: TGTGCCAGCAGCTCGAGGACAGTTCGAGAGACCCAGTACTTC.

This chain uses TRBV21-1 with TRBJ2-7; no check of the table's D call, TRBD2, against the DNA was made. TRBV21-1 is a documented pseudogene. The CDR3 sequence is 15 residues long. The chain's CDR3 is CASSTARTSGGEQYF. CDR3 DNA: TGTGCCAGCAGCACAGCCCGGACTAGCGGGGGCGAGCAGTACTTC.